This T cell receptor (beta chain) comes out of a study of cytomegalovirus exposure and HLA in healthy donors. The study, taken as a whole, reports: In vitro assays verified that three CMV-associated chains recognized CMV antigens specifically. Sequencing artifact likely explains a cluster of highly shared sequence variants. Data from an earlier analysis indicated that most TCR beta V segments were productive either about 90% or about 30% of the time.

This CDR3 has 13 amino acids. The V gene's germline CDR1 is MNHEY and CDR2 SMNVEV (reference sequence). V lost 2 bases to trimming and J lost 12 bases; unmatched junction nucleotides: 9. Healthy bone marrow donors formed the donor group. Worth noting for this clone: The antigen remains undetermined.

PCR used 60 Vbeta primers and 13 Jbeta primers. Data came from immunoSEQ multiplex PCR; TCRdb stores just in-frame clones and leaves some out. The sample lists some 200,000 clones, roughly 77% occurring once. This receptor was taken from a male donor in good health and CMV-seropositive. V gene TRBV27 combines with J gene TRBJ1-1; 7 bases line up with TRBD1. The material sequenced was PBMCs. CDR3 sequence reads: CASSLGQGGIPFF. The CDR3 DNA follows: TGTGCCAGCAGTTTAGGTCAGGGGGGTATACCTTTCTTT.